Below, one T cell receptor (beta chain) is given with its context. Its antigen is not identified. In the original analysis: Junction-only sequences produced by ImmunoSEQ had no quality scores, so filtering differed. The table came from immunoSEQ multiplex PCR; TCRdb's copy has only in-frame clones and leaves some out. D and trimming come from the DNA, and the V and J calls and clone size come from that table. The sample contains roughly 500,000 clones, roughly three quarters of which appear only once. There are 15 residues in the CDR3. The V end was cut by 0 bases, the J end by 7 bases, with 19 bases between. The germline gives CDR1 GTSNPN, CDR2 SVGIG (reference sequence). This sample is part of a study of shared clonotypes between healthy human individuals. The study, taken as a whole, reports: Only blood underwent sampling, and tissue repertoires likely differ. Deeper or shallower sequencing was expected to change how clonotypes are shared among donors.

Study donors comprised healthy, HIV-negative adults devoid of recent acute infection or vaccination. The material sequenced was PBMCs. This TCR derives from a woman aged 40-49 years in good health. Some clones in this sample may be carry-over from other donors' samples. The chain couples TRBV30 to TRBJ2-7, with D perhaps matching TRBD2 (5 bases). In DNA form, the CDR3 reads TGTGCCTGGAGTGTGCAGCCAGCGGACCCCCCGGAGCAGTACTTC. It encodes CAWSVQPADPPEQYF.